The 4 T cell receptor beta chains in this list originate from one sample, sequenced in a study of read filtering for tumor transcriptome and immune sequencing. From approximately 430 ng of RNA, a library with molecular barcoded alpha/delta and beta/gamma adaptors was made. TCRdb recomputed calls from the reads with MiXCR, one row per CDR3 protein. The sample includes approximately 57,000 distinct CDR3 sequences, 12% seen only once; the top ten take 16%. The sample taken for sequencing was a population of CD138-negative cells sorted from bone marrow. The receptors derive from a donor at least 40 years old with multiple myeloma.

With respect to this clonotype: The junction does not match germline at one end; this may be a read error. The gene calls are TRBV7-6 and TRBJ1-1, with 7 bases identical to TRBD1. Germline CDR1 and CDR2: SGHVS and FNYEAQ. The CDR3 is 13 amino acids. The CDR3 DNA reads TGTGCCAGCAGCTTAGGCAGGGGGGATGAAGCTCTCTTT. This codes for CASSLGRGDEALF.

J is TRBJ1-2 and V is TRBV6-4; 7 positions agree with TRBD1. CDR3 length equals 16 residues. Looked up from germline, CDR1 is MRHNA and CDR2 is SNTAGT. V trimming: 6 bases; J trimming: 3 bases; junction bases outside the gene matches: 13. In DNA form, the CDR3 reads TGTGCCAGCAGCGAAGTAGGTGACAGGGCTGACTATGGCTACACCTTC. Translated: CASSEVGDRADYGYTF.

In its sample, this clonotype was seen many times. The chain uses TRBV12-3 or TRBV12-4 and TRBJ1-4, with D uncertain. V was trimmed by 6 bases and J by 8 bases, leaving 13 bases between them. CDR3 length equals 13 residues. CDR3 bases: TGTGCCAGCAGGCCACCGGCAGCGGAAAAACTGTTTTTT. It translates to CASRPPAAEKLFF.

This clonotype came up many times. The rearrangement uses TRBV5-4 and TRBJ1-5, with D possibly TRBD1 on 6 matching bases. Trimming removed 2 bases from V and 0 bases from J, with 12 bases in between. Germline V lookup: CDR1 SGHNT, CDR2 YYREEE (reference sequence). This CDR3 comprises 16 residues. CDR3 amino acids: CASSFYTGNSNQPQHF. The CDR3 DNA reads TGTGCCAGCAGCTTTTATACAGGGAATAGCAATCAGCCCCAGCATTTT.